This TCR beta chain is drawn from a study of post-analysis software for immune sequencing data. The study's findings and limits: TRBV5-6, TRBV5-1 and TRBV20-1 belonged to a set of a handful of TRBV segments that were more frequent in patients than controls.

V shed 6 bases and J shed 1 base, with 18 bases lying between them. The CDR3 runs to 16 residues. Germline assignment: CDR1 MNHEY and CDR2 SMNVEV (reference sequence). Remarks on this clonotype: Its cognate antigen is unknown.

The TCR beta cDNA libraries contained unique molecular identifiers. TCRdb reanalysed the PCR reads using MiXCR and keeps one entry per CDR3 protein. Here the sample spans about 460,000 distinct CDR3 sequences, 40% to 55% being singletons. The chain uses TRBV27 and TRBJ1-2; TRBD1 is a possible D gene (6 bases). The clonotype comes from a girl between 10 and 17 years old with multiple sclerosis. Sequencing was performed on blood. As DNA, the CDR3 is TGTGCCAGCAGCGAAAACAGGGCGAGAGGTAACTATGGCTACACCTTC. The encoded protein is CASSENRARGNYGYTF.